The present TCR beta chain was sequenced within a study of blood T cell repertoires in COVID-19. Study background: In each case, the material was cDNA or gDNA derived from T cells, B-cell-depleted T cells, or PBMCs.

How the authors handled the data: Quantification of nucleated cells was approximated via reference gene primer amplification. Profiled with immunoSEQ multiplex PCR; TCRdb holds only in-frame clones, not every one. V, J and clone size are those of that table, while D and trimming were read from the DNA. The table shows some 94,000 clones, with around 67% occurring only once. Germline CDR1 LGHNA, CDR2 YSLEER. The length of the CDR3 is 16 residues. V dropped 0 bases and J dropped 0 bases, with 10 bases sitting between them. Sequencing was performed on peripheral blood. The chain carries TRBV4-3 and TRBJ2-3, with D perhaps matching TRBD1 (7 bases). The TCR sequence derives from a woman between 55 and 75 years old in a cohort sampled during active or convalescent COVID-19. This CDR3 is CASSQDRGASTDTQYF. The DNA for the CDR3 is TGCGCCAGCAGCCAAGACAGGGGGGCAAGCACAGATACGCAGTATTTT.